This T cell receptor (beta chain) appears in the sequencing data of a study of shared clonotypes between healthy human individuals (dated by TCRdb to about 2020). For context, the study as a whole: A couple of women and three men aged 18 to 49 years were included in the cohort. For each donor, CD4 naive and CD4 memory were each run on three plates, CD8 naive on two plates, and CD8 memory on one plate. The study deeply sequenced blood TCR repertoires of several healthy adults to estimate repertoire size and the extent of clonotype sharing between individuals. To increase sequencing depth and limit assay-specific biases, different laboratories used diverse techniques to prepare libraries and sequence TCR repertoires. Each donor's leukapheresis produced roughly between roughly 0.94 and 9.5 billion PBMCs.

Donors were healthy HIV-negative adults with no recently reported acute infections or vaccinations. Every donor was a Caucasian adult residing in Nashville, Tennessee, USA. CD4+ T cells were enriched by magnetic negative selection, after which naive cells were positively selected on CD45RA and the negative fraction was taken as the memory subset. Blood was obtained by leukapheresis, after which PBMCs were separated by Ficoll-Histopaque density gradient centrifugation and cryopreserved in liquid nitrogen vapor phase. Analytical flow cytometry was used to check the purity and quantity of every magnetically sorted T cell population. Each sorted fraction had its genomic DNA isolated and then quantified by UV absorbance on a Nanodrop 2000c. With respect to this clone: Its target antigen remains unknown. No quality values exist for individual bases; no much larger clone is one base distant.

V sheds 4 bases and J sheds 0 bases, leaving 6 bases between their ends. The CDR3 contains 13 residues, cysteine and phenylalanine counted. Of the read, only the CDR3 DNA is kept; its 39 bases are in frame from base 1. Sequences SGHDN (CDR1) and FVKESK (CDR2) are obtained from the germline V gene. Using the deep immunoSEQ assay, multiplex PCR amplified TCR CDR3 regions from genomic DNA. Genomic DNA extracted from each cell subset was distributed evenly over all wells of several immunoSEQ 96-well plates, and each plate served as one replicate. For sorted subsets, each replicate PCR was loaded with approximately 190 ng genomic DNA, equivalent to some 27,000 T cell genomes. Purified libraries were measured with a Qubit 3.0 fluorometer, size-checked on a Bioanalyzer 2100, and measured again with the KAPA Library Quantification kit. Every immunoSEQ 96-well plate was sequenced on a separate single-read 150-cycle Illumina NextSeq 550 flow cell. As for the original processing: Because the immunoSEQ output included only junctional sequences and no quality scores, the filtering could not be the same as the filtering used for full-length reads. To assign V/J genes and CDR3, sequences were annotated using PyIR, a Python wrapper for IgBLAST v1.9, with IMGT germline references. Reads were filtered out if the reads had weak V/J assignments (E-value above 1e-6), no CDR3, stop codons, out-of-frame junctions, or ambiguous translated residues. V3J clonotypes were defined as sequences sharing the same inferred V gene, J gene, and CDR3 amino acid sequence. Percentage overlap between repertoires was computed as shared unique clonotypes divided by the size of the smaller repertoire. Repertoire richness was assessed with RTK rarefaction, the Chao1 estimator, and Recon v2.1 estimates of unobserved clonotypes. For all TCRbeta clonotypes obtained by the gDNA method from four donors, generation probabilities were computed with OLGA. As stored in TCRdb, this immuneACCESS dataset retains in-frame rearrangements with V and J assigned. A fraction of the clones does not appear; measured against another copy, unresolved V genes explain less than half of the discrepancy, and the remainder lacks a known reason. V and J calls plus clone size are reproduced from that table; the DNA served to infer D and trimming. The sample table lists about 1.1 million clones, approximately 80% of them with a count of one. Roughly 0.82% of the sample is taken by the ten largest.

What the authors observed across the whole study: Because the study included only a small number of donors, the genetic and exposure-history diversity represented was limited. Pairwise subsampling led to the expectation that sequencing depth would affect the degree of clonotype sharing among donors. Compared with non-shared clonotypes, the clonotypes found in all four sorted-subset donors had higher generation probabilities. Even with the large sequencing depth, rarefaction of the sorted-subset datasets indicated that sequencing was incomplete. Sampling was restricted to blood, and TCR repertoires in tissues likely differ from the TCR repertoires found in blood. About 5% of naive CD4, around 3.6% of naive CD8, about 2.5% of memory CD4, and 0.35% to 0.4% of memory CD8 clonotypes were shared across a handful of donors. Naive subsets generally had larger estimated clonotype richness than memory subsets.

The chain links TRBV14 with TRBJ1-1; TRBD1 could be the D gene, as 5 bases match. This clonotype was sampled from a young man in good health. Some clones in this sample may be carry-over from other donors' samples. Sequenced sample: memory CD4+ T cells from PBMCs. The cell subset or site tag for this specimen amounts to: CD45RA-negative fraction. Read as DNA, the sequence is TGTGCCAGCAGCCGGGGGTTGAACACTGAAGCTTTCTTT. Protein translation: CASSRGLNTEAFF.